The T cell receptor beta chain described here comes from a study of Ad26.COV2.S vaccination and SARS-CoV-2 variants. Study overall: COV1001, an Ad26.COV2.S trial, supplied this vaccine-arm donor.

Treatment here: roughly 18 received Ad26.COV2.S at low or high dose, single or two shots; 5 received placebo; per-sample allocation not given. Sampling was performed 63 days after the first vaccine or placebo injection. The assay was immunoSEQ multiplex PCR, and TCRdb's table has in-frame clones only and misses some. The sample contains approximately 420,000 clones, 88% of which appear only once. The starting material was peripheral blood, obtained in a trial of Ad26.COV2.S vaccine versus placebo. The sequence was collected from a person between 18 and 60 years old who received the Ad26.COV2.S COVID-19 vaccine or a placebo.

CDR3 sequence: CASSLMSRPIETQYF. The CDR3 nucleotides read TGTGCCAGCAGCTTAATGAGTCGGCCCATCGAGACCCAGTACTTC. This rearrangement joins TRBV7-2 to TRBJ2-5; D uncertain. This CDR3 has 15 residues. V was trimmed by 2 bases and J by 5 bases, leaving 15 bases between them. Germline CDR1 and CDR2: SGHTA and FQGNSA.